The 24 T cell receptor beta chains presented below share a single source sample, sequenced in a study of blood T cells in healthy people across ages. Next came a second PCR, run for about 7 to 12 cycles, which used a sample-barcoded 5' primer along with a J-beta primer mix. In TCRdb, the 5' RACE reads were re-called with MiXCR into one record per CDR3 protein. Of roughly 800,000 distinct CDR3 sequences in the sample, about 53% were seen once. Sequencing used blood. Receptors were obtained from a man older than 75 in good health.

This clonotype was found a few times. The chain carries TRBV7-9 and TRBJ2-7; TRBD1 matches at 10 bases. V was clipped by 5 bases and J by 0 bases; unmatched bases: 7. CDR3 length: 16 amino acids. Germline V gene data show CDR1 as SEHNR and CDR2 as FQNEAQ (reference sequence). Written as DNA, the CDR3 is TGTGCCAGCAGCGGCGGGACAGGGGCCGTCTCCTACGAGCAGTACTTC. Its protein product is CASSGGTGAVSYEQYF.

The CDR3 sequence is CASSPTGRATDTQYF. The DNA for the CDR3 is TGTGCCAGCAGCCCGACGGGACGGGCCACAGATACGCAGTATTTT. The chain joins TRBV9 to TRBJ2-3; D is possibly TRBD1 or TRBD2 (5 bases each). Deletions cut 4 bases from V and 2 bases from J, with 14 bases between. The CDR3 runs 15 residues. Per the germline V gene, CDR1 is SGDLS and CDR2 is YYNGEE.

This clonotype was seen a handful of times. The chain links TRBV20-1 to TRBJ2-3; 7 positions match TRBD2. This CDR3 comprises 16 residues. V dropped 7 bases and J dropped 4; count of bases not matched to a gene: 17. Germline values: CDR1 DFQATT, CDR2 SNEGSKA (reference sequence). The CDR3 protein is CSGFATRGGSADTQYF. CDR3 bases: TGCAGTGGCTTTGCGACCCGGGGCGGGAGTGCAGATACGCAGTATTTT.

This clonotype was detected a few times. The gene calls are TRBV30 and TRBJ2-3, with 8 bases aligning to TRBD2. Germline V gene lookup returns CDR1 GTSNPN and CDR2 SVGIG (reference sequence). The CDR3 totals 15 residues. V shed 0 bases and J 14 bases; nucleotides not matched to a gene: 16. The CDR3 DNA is TGTGCCTGGAGTGTAGCCGGGAGGGATCACAGATACGCGTATTTT. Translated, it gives CAWSVAGRDHRYAYF.

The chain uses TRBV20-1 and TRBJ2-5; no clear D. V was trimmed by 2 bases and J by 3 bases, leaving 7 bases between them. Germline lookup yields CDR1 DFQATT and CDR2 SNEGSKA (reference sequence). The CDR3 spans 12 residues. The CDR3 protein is CSARWIEETQYF. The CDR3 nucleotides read TGCAGTGCTAGATGGATTGAAGAGACCCAGTACTTC.

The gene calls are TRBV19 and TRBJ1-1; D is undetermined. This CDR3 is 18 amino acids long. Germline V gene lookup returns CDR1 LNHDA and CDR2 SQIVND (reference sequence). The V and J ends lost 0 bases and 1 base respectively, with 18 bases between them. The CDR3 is CASSIDPWALSANTEAFF. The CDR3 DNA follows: TGTGCCAGTAGTATAGACCCCTGGGCATTATCGGCGAACACTGAAGCTTTCTTT.

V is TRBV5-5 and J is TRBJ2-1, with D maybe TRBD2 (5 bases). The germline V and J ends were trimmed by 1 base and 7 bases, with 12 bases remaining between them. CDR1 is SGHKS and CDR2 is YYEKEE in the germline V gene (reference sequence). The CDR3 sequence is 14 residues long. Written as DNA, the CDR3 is TGTGCCAGCAGCTTGTTGGGAACGGGGAATGAGCAGTTCTTC. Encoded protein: CASSLLGTGNEQFF.

The CDR3 loop reads CSARVGDRGVSQPQHF. For the CDR3, the DNA is TGCAGTGCTAGAGTTGGGGACAGGGGTGTGAGTCAGCCCCAGCATTTT. The chain has TRBV20-1 and TRBJ1-5; 10 nucleotides match TRBD1. The CDR3 totals 16 residues. Germline V gene data show CDR1 as DFQATT and CDR2 as SNEGSKA (reference sequence). Unmatched junction bases numbered 9, after V lost 1 base and J lost 6 bases.

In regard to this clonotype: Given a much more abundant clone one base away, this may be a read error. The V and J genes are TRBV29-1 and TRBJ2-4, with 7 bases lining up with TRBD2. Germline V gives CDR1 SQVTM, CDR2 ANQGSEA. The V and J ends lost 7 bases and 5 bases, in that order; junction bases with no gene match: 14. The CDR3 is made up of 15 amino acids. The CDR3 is CSADLAAGVQNIQYF. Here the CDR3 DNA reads TGCAGCGCTGACCTCGCGGCGGGAGTGCAAAACATTCAGTACTTC.

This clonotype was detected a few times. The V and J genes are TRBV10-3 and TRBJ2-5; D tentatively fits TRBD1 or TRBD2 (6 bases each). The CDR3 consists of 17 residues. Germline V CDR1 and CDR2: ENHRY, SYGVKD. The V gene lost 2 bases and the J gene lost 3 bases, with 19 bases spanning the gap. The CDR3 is CAISEPLGGTQKETQYF. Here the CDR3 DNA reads TGTGCCATCAGTGAGCCCCTCGGAGGGACACAAAAAGAGACCCAGTACTTC.

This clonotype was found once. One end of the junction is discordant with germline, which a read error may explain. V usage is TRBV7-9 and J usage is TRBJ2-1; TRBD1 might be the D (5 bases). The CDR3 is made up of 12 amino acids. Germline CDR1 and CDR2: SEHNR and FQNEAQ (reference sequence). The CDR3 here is CSSSLIEDTQFF. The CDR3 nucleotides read TGTTCCAGCAGCTTAATTGAGGACACTCAGTTCTTC.

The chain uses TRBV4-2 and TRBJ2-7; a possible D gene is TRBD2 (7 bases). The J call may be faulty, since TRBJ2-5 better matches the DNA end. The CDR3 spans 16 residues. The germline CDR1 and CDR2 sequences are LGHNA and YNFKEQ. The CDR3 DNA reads TGTGCCAGCAGCCAAGCTGGGGCTAGGGGGGGAGAGACCCAGTACTTC. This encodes CASSQAGARGGETQYF.

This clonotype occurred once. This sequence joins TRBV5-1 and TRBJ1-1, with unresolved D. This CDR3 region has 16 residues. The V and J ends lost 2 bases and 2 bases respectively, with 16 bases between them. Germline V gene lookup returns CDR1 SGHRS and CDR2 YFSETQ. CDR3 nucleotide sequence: TGCGCCAGCAGCTTTTCAGGCCCCGCGATAAACACTGAAGCTTTCTTT. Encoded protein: CASSFSGPAINTEAFF.

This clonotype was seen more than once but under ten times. The CDR3 DNA sequence: TGTGCCAGCAGCTTCCGTTTGAGGGGGGAGGAGCAGTACTTC. Protein sequence: CASSFRLRGEEQYF. This chain joins TRBV6-5 and TRBJ2-7; D may match TRBD1 or TRBD2 (6 bases each). CDR1 is MNHEY, CDR2 SVGAGI, per germline. The germline V and J ends were trimmed by 6 bases and 7 bases, with 19 bases remaining between them. The CDR3 length is 14 residues.

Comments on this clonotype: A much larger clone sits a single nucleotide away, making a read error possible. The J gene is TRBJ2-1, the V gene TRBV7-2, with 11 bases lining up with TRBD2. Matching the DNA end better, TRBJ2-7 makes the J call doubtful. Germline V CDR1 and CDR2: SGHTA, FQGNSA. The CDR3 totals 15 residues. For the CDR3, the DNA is TGTGCCAGCAGTCCGGGACTAGCGGCTTACAATGAGCAGTACTTC. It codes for CASSPGLAAYNEQYF.

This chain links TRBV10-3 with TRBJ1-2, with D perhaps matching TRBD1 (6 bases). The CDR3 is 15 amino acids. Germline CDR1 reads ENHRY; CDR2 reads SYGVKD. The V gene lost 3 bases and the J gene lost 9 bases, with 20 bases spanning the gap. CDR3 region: CAISEFSLGQPCYTF. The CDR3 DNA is TGTGCCATCAGTGAATTTTCGCTAGGACAGCCTTGCTACACCTTC.

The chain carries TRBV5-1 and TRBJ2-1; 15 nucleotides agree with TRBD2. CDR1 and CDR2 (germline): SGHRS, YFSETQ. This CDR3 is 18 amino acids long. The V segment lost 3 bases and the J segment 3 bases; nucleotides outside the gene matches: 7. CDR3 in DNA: TGCGCCAGCAGCTCTGGACTAGCGGGAGGGGTCCACTACAATGAGCAGTTCTTC. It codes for CASSSGLAGGVHYNEQFF.

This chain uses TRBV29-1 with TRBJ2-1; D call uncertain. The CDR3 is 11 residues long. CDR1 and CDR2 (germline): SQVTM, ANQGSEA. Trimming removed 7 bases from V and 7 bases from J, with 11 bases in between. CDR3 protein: CSADNANEQFF. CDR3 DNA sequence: TGCAGCGCCGACAACGCAAATGAGCAGTTCTTC.

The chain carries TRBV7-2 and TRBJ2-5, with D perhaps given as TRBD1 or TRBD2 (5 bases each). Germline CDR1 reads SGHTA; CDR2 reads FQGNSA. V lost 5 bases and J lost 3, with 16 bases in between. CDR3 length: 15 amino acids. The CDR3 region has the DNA TGTGCCAGCAGCAAATCGGCGGGCAGGGAAGAGACCCAGTACTTC. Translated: CASSKSAGREETQYF.

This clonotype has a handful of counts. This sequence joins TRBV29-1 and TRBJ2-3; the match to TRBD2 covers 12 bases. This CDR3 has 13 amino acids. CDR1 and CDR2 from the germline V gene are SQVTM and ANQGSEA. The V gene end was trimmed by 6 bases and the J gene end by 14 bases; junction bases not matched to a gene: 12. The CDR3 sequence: CSVGTSGHRYAYF. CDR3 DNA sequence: TGCAGCGTCGGGACTAGCGGGCACAGATACGCGTATTTT.

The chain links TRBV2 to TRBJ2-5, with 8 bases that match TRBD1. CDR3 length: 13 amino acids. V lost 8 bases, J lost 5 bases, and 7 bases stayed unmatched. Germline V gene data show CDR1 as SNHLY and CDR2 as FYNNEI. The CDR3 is CASRTGQVETQYF. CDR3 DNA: TGTGCCAGCCGGACAGGGCAGGTGGAGACCCAGTACTTC.

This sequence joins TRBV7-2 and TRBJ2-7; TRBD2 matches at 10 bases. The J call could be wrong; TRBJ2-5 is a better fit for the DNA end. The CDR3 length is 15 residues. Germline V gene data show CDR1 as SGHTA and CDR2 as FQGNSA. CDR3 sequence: CASSFDSGRLETQYF. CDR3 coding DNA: TGTGCCAGCAGCTTTGATAGCGGGAGGCTAGAGACCCAGTACTTC.

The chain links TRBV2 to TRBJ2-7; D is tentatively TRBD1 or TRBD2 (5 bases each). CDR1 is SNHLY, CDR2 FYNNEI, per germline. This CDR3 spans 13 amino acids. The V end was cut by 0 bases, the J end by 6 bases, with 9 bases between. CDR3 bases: TGTGCCAGCAGTGAAGCGCTTGGGGGCGAGCAGTACTTC. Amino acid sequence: CASSEALGGEQYF.

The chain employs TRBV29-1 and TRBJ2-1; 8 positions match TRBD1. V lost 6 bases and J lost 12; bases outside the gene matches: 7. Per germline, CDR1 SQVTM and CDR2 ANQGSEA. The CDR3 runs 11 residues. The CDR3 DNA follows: TGCAGCGTATCGGAGGGGACAGGGCAGTTCTTC. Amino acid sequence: CSVSEGTGQFF.